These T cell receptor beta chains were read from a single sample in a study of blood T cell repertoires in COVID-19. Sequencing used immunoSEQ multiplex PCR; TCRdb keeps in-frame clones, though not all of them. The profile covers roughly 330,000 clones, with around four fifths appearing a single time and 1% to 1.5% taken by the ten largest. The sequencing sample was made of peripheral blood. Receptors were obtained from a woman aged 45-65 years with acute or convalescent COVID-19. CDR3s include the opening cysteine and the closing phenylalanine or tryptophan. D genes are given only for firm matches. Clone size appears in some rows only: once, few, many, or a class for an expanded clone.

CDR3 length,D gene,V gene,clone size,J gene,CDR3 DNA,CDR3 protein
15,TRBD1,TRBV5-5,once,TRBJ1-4,TGTGCCAGCAGCTTGGAGGGGGCTAGAATCGAAAAACTGTTTTTT,CASSLEGARIEKLFF
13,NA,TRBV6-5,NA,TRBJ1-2,TGTGCCAGCGCTGCGGCCAGCCACTATGGCTACACCTTC,CASAAASHYGYTF
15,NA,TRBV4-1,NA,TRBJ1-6,TGCGCCAGCAGCCAACAGGGGACGGGCAATTTAGGGCTCCACTTT,CASSQQGTGNLGLHF
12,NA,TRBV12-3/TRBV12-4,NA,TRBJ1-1,TGTGCCAGCAGTTTGTCGAGCACTGAAGCTTTCTTT,CASSLSSTEAFF
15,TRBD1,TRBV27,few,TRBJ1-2,TGTGCCAGCCGGAGCAGGGGGTTAGCGAACTATGGCTACACCTTC,CASRSRGLANYGYTF
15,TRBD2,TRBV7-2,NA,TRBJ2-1,TGTGCCAGCAGCTTACGACTAGCGGGGGAGAATGAGCAGTTCTTC,CASSLRLAGENEQFF
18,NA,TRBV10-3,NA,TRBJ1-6,TGTGCCATCAGTGTTCGGGGGGGGATCGACTCGATGGATTCACCCCTCCACTTT,CAISVRGGIDSMDSPLHF
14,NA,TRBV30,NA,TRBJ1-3,TGTGCCTGGAGTCCGGGAGGGAATGGAAACACCATATATTTT,CAWSPGGNGNTIYF
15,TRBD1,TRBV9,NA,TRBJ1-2,TGTGCCAGCAGCCGTAGTCCAGGGGGCGAGGGGGGCTACACCTTC,CASSRSPGGEGGYTF
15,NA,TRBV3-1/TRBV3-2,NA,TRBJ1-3,TGTGCCAGCAGCCGTTCTAGGGGCCCTGGAAACACCATATATTTT,CASSRSRGPGNTIYF
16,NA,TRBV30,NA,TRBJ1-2,TGTGCCTGGAGTGGACATGTACTTTTTGGACAGTTCGGCTACACCTTC,CAWSGHVLFGQFGYTF
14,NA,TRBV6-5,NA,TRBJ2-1,TGTGCCAGCAGCCTAGCGAACTCCTACAATGAGCAGTTCTTC,CASSLANSYNEQFF
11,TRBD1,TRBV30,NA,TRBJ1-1,TGTGCTTCACAGGGGGGCACTGAGGCTTTCTTT,CASQGGTEAFF
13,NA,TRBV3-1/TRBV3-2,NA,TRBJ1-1,TGTGCCAGCAGCCACCAGGGGAGCACTGAAGCTTTCTTT,CASSHQGSTEAFF
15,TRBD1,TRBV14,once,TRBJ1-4,TGTGCCAGCAGCCCTCAGACAGGGACTAATGAAAAACTGTTTTTT,CASSPQTGTNEKLFF